This entry lists 3 T cell receptor beta chains sequenced from one sample in a study of T cell responses to AZD1222 COVID-19 vaccine. Sequencing used immunoSEQ multiplex PCR; TCRdb keeps in-frame clones, though not all of them. This table has 90,000 to 150,000 clones, more than 75% appearing once. The sequences come from peripheral blood, collected on day 0 of AZD1222 vaccination. The receptors derive from an adult in good health.

The chain combines TRBV3-1 (or the pseudogene TRBV3-2) with TRBJ1-2; 7 nucleotides line up with TRBD1. In germline, CDR1 is LGHDT, CDR2 YNNKEL (reference sequence). The CDR3 sequence is 17 residues long. Trimming took 2 bases from V and 2 from J; bases not matched to a gene: 11. CDR3 sequence: CASSQTPLDRTNYGYTF. The CDR3, as DNA: TGTGCCAGCAGCCAAACTCCCCTGGACAGGACAAACTATGGCTACACCTTC.

The V and J genes are TRBV5-5 and TRBJ1-5; the D is unclear. CDR3 length: 16 residues. The ends were cut back, 2 bases at V and 0 bases at J, with 12 bases in the middle. Germline V lookup: CDR1 SGHKS, CDR2 YYEKEE (reference sequence). The CDR3 nucleotides are TGTGCCAGCAGCTTCCAGCCCTTAGTTAGCAATCAGCCCCAGCATTTT. This codes for CASSFQPLVSNQPQHF.

This sequence joins TRBV9 and TRBJ1-2; no reliable D call. The ends were cut back, 4 bases at V and 1 base at J, with 14 bases in the middle. Germline lookup yields CDR1 SGDLS and CDR2 YYNGEE. This CDR3 is 15 amino acids long. CDR3 protein: CASSPPSGDNYGYTF. The CDR3, as DNA: TGTGCCAGCAGCCCCCCAAGTGGGGATAACTATGGCTACACCTTC.